This TCR beta chain was captured by sequencing in a study of OX40 agonist ivuxolimab in advanced cancers. Overall study: With ivuxolimab, an agonistic anti-OX40 (CD134) antibody, patients were treated. Study results and caveats: Antigen specificity was not determined for the expanded peripheral T cells. Normalized T-cell clonal expansion was also low in some nonresponders. On average, a greater number of expanded clones characterised CD8+ T cells relative to CD4+.

CDR1 LNHDA and CDR2 SQIVND come from the germline V gene (reference sequence). CDR3 length equals 17 residues. V was clipped by 5 bases and J by 8 bases, with 24 bases between them. This clone is termed medium-sized. Antigen unknown. Generated by immunoSEQ multiplex PCR, the TCRdb table keeps only in-frame clones and is missing some. The sample comprises under 100,000 clones, roughly 80% of which are singletons, and roughly 4.6% rests with the top ten. The source of this sequence is an adult with an advanced solid tumor such as melanoma, head and neck, liver or kidney cancer. This sequence joins TRBV19 and TRBJ1-4; tentative D call: TRBD1 (5 bases). The input for sequencing was CD4+ or CD8+ T cells sorted from blood, taken in a trial of the OX40 agonist ivuxolimab. The CDR3: CASSSLPGAATHEKLFF. The CDR3 DNA is TGTGCCAGTAGTTCCCTCCCCGGGGCCGCCACCCACGAAAAACTGTTTTTT.